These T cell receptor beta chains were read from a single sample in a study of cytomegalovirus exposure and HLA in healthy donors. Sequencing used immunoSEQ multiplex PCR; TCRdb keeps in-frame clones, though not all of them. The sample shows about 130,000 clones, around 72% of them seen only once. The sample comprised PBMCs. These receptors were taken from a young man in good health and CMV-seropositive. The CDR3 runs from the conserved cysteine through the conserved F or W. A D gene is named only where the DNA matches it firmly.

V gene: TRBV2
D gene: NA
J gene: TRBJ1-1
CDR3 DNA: TGTGCCAGCAGTGTATTCAGGGACACTGAAGCTTTCTTT
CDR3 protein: CASSVFRDTEAFF

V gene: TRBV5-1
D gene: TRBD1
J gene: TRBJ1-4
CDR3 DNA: TGCGCCAGCAGCTCCCAAACAGGGGGCACTAATGAAAAACTGTTTTTT
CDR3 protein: CASSSQTGGTNEKLFF

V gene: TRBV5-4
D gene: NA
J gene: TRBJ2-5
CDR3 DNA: TGTGCCAGCAGCTTGTACCGGGAGAGCCAAGAGACCCAGTACTTC
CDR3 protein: CASSLYRESQETQYF

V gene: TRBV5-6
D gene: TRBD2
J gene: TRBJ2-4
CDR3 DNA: TGTGCCAGCAGCTTGGTCTCTAGCGGGAGGAACATTCAGTACTTC
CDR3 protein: CASSLVSSGRNIQYF

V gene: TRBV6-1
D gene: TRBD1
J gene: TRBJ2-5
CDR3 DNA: TGTGCCAGCAGTGGGGATGGTAGGGGGCTGTTGCGGGAGACCCAGTACTTC
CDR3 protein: CASSGDGRGLLRETQYF

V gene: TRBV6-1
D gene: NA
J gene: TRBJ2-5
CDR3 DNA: TGTGCCAGCAGTGAAATGGTAGGACTCTTACAAGAGACCCAGTACTTC
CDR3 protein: CASSEMVGLLQETQYF

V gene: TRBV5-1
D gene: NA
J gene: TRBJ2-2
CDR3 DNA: TGCGCCAGCAGCCTGGGGGGCGGGGCGAACACCGGGGAGCTGTTTTTT
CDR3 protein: CASSLGGGANTGELFF

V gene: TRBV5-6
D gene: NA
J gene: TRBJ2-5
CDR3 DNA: TGTGCCAGCAGCCAGACAGGAACCCAAGAGACCCAGTACTTC
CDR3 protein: CASSQTGTQETQYF

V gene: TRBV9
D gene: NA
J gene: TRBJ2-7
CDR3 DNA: TGTGCCAGCAGCGCTACTGCAGGGGTATGGGACGAGCAGTACTTC
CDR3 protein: CASSATAGVWDEQYF

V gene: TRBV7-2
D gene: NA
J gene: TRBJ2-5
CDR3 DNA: TGTGCCAGCAGCTCTAGGCGGGCCCAAGAGACCCAGTACTTC
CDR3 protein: CASSSRRAQETQYF